This T cell receptor beta chain comes out of a study of PD-1 blockade in classical Hodgkin lymphoma. Germline V gene sequence: CDR1 SGHTA, CDR2 FQGNSA. The germline V and J ends were trimmed by 2 bases and 2 bases, with 4 bases remaining between them. The CDR3 is 13 amino acids. Clones were sequenced by immunoSEQ multiplex PCR, and TCRdb holds only the in-frame ones, with some missing. The repertoire holds around 18,000 clones, with about three quarters as singletons. Time point given: cycle 4 day 1 (C4D1), after more than five weeks of nivolumab. Every patient relapsed after autologous stem cell transplantation, and brentuximab vedotin exposure varied. CD4+ T cells were purified from thawed PBMCs by magnetic negative selection.

The receptor comes from a human donor with classical Hodgkin lymphoma. Sequences were derived from CD4+ T cells from blood, sampled before the fourth cycle of nivolumab. The V gene is TRBV7-2, the J gene TRBJ1-3; D call uncertain. CDR3 DNA sequence: TGTGCCAGCAGCTTACTGACTGGAAACACCATATATTTT. Residues: CASSLLTGNTIYF. Based on the CDR3 plus reference TRBV7-2 and TRBJ1-3, the full variable domain is GAGVSQSPSNKVTEKGKDVELRCDPISGHTALYWYRQSLGQGLEFLIYFQGNSAPDKSGLPSDRFSAERTGGSVSTLTIQRTQQEDSAVYLCASSLLTGNTIYFGEGSWLTVV.